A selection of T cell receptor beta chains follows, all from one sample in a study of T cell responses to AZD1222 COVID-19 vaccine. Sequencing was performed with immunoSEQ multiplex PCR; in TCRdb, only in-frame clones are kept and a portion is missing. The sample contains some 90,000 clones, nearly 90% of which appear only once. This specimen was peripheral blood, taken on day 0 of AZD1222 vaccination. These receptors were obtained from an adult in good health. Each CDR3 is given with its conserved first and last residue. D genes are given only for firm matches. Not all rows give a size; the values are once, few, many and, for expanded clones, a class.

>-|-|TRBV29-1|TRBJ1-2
TGCAGCGTTGAAACGTCCCGGGACAATTGGGGAAACTATGGCTACACCTTC
CSVETSRDNWGNYGYTF
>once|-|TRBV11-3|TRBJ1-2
TGTGCCAGCAGCCAGGGGCTCTATGGCTACACCTTC
CASSQGLYGYTF
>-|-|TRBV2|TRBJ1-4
TGTGCCACCCTACCGGGTTTTAGGGATCTACGGGGTGAAAAACTGTTTTTT
CATLPGFRDLRGEKLFF
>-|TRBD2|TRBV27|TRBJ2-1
TGTGCCAGCAGTCTAGAGCGGGGTCGGAATGAGCAGTTCTTC
CASSLERGRNEQFF
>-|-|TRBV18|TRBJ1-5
TGTGCCAGCTCACCACCCGTATCGACAGATCCCAGACCCCAGCATTTT
CASSPPVSTDPRPQHF
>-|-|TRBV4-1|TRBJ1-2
TGCGCCAGCAGCCAAGATGGGGACTCTTATGGCTACACCTTC
CASSQDGDSYGYTF
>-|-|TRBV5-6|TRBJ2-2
TGTGCCAGCAGCTTGAAGGGCGGCGGGGAGCTGTTTTTT
CASSLKGGGELFF
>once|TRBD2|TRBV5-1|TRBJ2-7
TGCGCCAGCAGCAGTACACTAGCGGGAGTCTCCTACGAGCAGTACTTC
CASSSTLAGVSYEQYF
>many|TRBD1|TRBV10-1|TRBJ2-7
TGCGCCAGCAGTGGACAGGGGATCTACGAGCAGTACTTC
CASSGQGIYEQYF
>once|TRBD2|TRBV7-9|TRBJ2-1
TGTGCCAGCAGCCCCCGACTAGCGGGCGGGAATGAGCAGTTCTTC
CASSPRLAGGNEQFF
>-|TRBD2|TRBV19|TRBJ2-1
TGTGCCAGTAGTATCGGGACTAGCGGGAGTCTGTTTAAGTCGTTCTTC
CASSIGTSGSLFKSFF
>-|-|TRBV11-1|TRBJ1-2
TGTGCCAGCAGCAAACAGAACAGGGTTAACTATGGCTACACCTTC
CASSKQNRVNYGYTF
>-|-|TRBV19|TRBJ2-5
TGTGCCAGTAGTATACAAGGCGGTCAAGAGACCCAGTACTTC
CASSIQGGQETQYF
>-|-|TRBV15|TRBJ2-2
TGTGCCACCAGCAAAGGCCCTACAACAGCCAGCACCGGGGAGCTGTTTTTT
CATSKGPTTASTGELFF
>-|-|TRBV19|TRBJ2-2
TGTGCCAGTACTGCGCGGGGAACCACGAACACCGGGGAGCTGTTTTTT
CASTARGTTNTGELFF
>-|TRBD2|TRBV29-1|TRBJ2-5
TGCAGCGCCCCGGGACTAGCGGACAAAGAGACCCAGTACTTC
CSAPGLADKETQYF
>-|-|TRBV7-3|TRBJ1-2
TGTGCCAGCAGCCAGTTGGACCTCAACTATGGCTACACCTTC
CASSQLDLNYGYTF
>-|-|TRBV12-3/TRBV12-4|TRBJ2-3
TGTGCCGTTCTGAGGGAGAGCACAGATACGCAGTATTTT
CAVLRESTDTQYF
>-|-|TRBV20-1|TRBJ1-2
TGCAGTGCTGCAGGTGTCTATGGCTACACCTTC
CSAAGVYGYTF
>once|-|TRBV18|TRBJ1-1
TGTGCCAGCTCCGAGGCAGACGACACTGAAGCTTTCTTT
CASSEADDTEAFF
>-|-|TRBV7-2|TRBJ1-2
TGTGCCAGCAGCCAGACCCGGATAGGACAAGCTAATGGCTACACCTTC
CASSQTRIGQANGYTF
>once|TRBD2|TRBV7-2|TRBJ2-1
TGTGCCAGCAGCCATGATAGCGGGAGGGTCAATGAGCAGTTCTTC
CASSHDSGRVNEQFF
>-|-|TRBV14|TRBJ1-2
TGTGCCAGCAGCCAAGTCAGGGGTCTGCCTGGCTACACCTTC
CASSQVRGLPGYTF
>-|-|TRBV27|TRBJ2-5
TGTGCCAGCAGTTTACAGGGTTCTTGGGAGACCCAGTACTTC
CASSLQGSWETQYF
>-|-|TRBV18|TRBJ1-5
TGTGCCAGCTCACCAGGCCAGGGACGAAATCAGCCCCAGCATTTT
CASSPGQGRNQPQHF
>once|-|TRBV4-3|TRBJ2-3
TGCGCCAGCAGCCACTCACTGGAGGCTAGCACAGATACGCAGTATTTT
CASSHSLEASTDTQYF
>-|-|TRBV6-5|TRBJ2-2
TGTGCCAGCGTAACAACCGGGGAGCTGTTTTTT
CASVTTGELFF
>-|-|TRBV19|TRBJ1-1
TGTGCCAGTACTGCCTTGATGGGTGGCACTGAAGCTTTCTTT
CASTALMGGTEAFF
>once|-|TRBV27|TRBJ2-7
TGTGCCAGCAGTCTCCGGACTACAGGGGCTTCCTACGAGCAGTACTTC
CASSLRTTGASYEQYF
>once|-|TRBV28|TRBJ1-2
TGTGCCAGCAGTTTATTAGGGCCAGACTATGGCTACACCTTC
CASSLLGPDYGYTF
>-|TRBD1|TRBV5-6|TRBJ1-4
TGTGCCAGCAGCTCGACAGGGAGGGAGGAAAAACTGTTTTTT
CASSSTGREEKLFF
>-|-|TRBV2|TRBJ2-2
TGTGCCAGCCAGCAAACCGGGGAGCTGTTTTTT
CASQQTGELFF
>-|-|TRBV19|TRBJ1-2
TGTGCCAGTAAGGTTACGTCGAGGGTCCGAGCTAACTATGGCTACACCTTC
CASKVTSRVRANYGYTF
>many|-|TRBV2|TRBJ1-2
TGTGCCAGCAGGGATCAAGGGAACTATGGCTACACCTTC
CASRDQGNYGYTF
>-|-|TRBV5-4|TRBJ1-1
TGTGCCAGCAGCTTGGAAGGAGAGGGGGCTTTCTTT
CASSLEGEGAFF
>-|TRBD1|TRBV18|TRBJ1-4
TGTGCCAGCTCGCAAGCCGACAGGGATTGGGAAAAACTGTTTTTT
CASSQADRDWEKLFF
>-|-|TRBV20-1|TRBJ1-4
TGCAGTGCTAGTGAGCGGCAGCCGAATGAAAAACTGTTTTTT
CSASERQPNEKLFF